These 14 T cell receptor beta chains share one sample of origin, sequenced in a study of T cell repertoires in cytomegalovirus infection. Antigens of these TCRs are unknown. One entry per CDR3 protein results from TCRdb running MiXCR on the reads. The sample includes 70,000 to 95,000 distinct CDR3 sequences, about 31% of them seen just once. Sequenced here: CD8+ T cells from cultured PBMCs, sampled from culture after CMV antigen stimulation. These receptors were collected from a human donor in good health (CMV status not recorded). Some clones in this sample may be carry-over from other donors' samples.

The chain couples TRBV24-1 to TRBJ2-3; D not certain. V shed 4 bases and J shed 5 bases, with 9 bases lying between them. There are 13 residues in the CDR3. From germline, CDR1 is KGHDR and CDR2 SFDVKD. DNA of the CDR3: TGTGCCACCAGTGAGTTATGGGAAGATACGCAGTATTTT. Amino acids: CATSELWEDTQYF.

This clonotype was seen a few times. The chain carries TRBV10-3 and TRBJ1-1, with 9 bases matching TRBD1. Germline V gene lookup returns CDR1 ENHRY and CDR2 SYGVKD. Trimming removed 6 bases from V and 1 base from J; junction bases left unmatched: 6. This CDR3 has 15 residues. This chain's CDR3 is CAIRQGANANTEAFF. CDR3 bases: TGTGCCATCAGACAGGGGGCAAATGCGAACACTGAAGCTTTCTTT.

The V and J genes are TRBV7-8 and TRBJ1-4; the D gene is possibly TRBD1 (5 bases). The CDR3 has 16 residues. The V end lost 2 bases, the J end lost 4 bases, and 14 bases lay between the germline ends. Per the germline V gene, CDR1 is SGHVS and CDR2 is FQNEAQ. The CDR3 protein is CASSLIGGAVNEKLFF. In DNA form, the CDR3 reads TGTGCCAGCAGCTTAATAGGCGGGGCAGTTAATGAAAAACTGTTTTTT.

This clonotype was observed a few times. The chain links TRBV7-9 to TRBJ2-7, with a weak D call TRBD1 (5 bases). With 2 bases removed from V and 1 base from J, the gap between germline ends came to 15 bases. There are 16 residues in the CDR3. CDR1 is SEHNR and CDR2 is FQNEAQ in the germline V gene (reference sequence). The CDR3 protein is CASSLTAGKGSYEQYF. CDR3 DNA sequence: TGTGCCAGCAGCTTAACGGCAGGGAAAGGGTCCTACGAGCAGTACTTC.

The CDR3 nucleotides are TGCAGTGGACTTCGGTGGAACACTGAAGCTTTCTTT. As protein: CSGLRWNTEAFF. The chain joins TRBV20-1 to TRBJ1-1; D not certain. The V gene's germline CDR1 is DFQATT and CDR2 SNEGSKA (reference sequence). Deletions cut 7 bases from V and 1 base from J, with 10 bases between. The CDR3 is 12 amino acids.

This clonotype was seen only a few times. This rearrangement joins TRBV19 to TRBJ2-7; 7 positions agree with TRBD2. J lost 3 bases, V lost 5 bases, and 7 bases had no gene match. Germline V gives CDR1 LNHDA, CDR2 SQIVND (reference sequence). This CDR3 is built from 14 residues. This CDR3 reads CASSAGAGDYEQYF. The CDR3 nucleotides are TGTGCCAGTAGTGCCGGGGCGGGGGACTACGAGCAGTACTTC.

This clonotype was counted a few times. V and J are TRBV2 and TRBJ1-1; maybe TRBD1 (5 bases). Trimming took 6 bases from V and 12 from J, leaving 17 bases between them. The CDR3 sequence is 12 residues long. Per germline, CDR1 SNHLY and CDR2 FYNNEI. The CDR3 region has the DNA TGTGCCAGCAGGCTTATGTTCCAGGGAACTTTCTTT. Amino acid sequence: CASRLMFQGTFF.

This clonotype has more than one count but fewer than ten. This chain connects TRBV7-9 to TRBJ2-5, with D possibly called TRBD1 or TRBD2 (5 bases each). Trimming cost V 5 bases and J 4 bases, with 14 bases left between them. The CDR3 loop spans 14 amino acids. Germline V gives CDR1 SEHNR, CDR2 FQNEAQ (reference sequence). In DNA form, the CDR3 reads TGTGCCAGCAGCCCCGGGGACCCCCGAGAGACCCAGTACTTC. Amino acid sequence: CASSPGDPRETQYF.

This clonotype has more than one count but fewer than ten. The genes are TRBV25-1 and TRBJ1-2; TRBD1 matches 10 bases. The CDR3 loop spans 14 amino acids. V gave up 5 bases and J gave up 5 bases; unmatched junction bases: 5. The germline V gene has CDR1 MGHDK and CDR2 SYGVNS. The CDR3 reads CASSLTGGRYGYTF. As DNA, the CDR3 is TGTGCCAGCAGTCTGACAGGGGGCAGGTATGGCTACACCTTC.

CDR3 bases: TGTGCCAGTACCTCTGCGGGGGGGGTCGGGAACACCGGGGAGCTGTTTTTT. This translates into CASTSAGGVGNTGELFF. V usage is TRBV19 and J usage is TRBJ2-2; 9 positions match TRBD2. CDR3 length: 17 amino acids. Trimming at V came to 7 bases and at J to 1 base, leaving 10 bases not matched to a gene. The germline gives CDR1 LNHDA, CDR2 SQIVND (reference sequence).

The table lists this clonotype with many counts. The V and J genes are TRBV7-3 and TRBJ2-5; 7 bases fit TRBD2. The junction had 12 bases not matched to a gene; V was cut back by 6 bases and J by 5 bases. This CDR3 is built from 15 residues. Germline CDR1 reads SGHTA; CDR2 reads FQGTGA. The CDR3 nucleotides are TGTGCCAGCAGGAAGACGGGACTATCGGGGGAGACCCAGTACTTC. This encodes CASRKTGLSGETQYF.

The chain recombines TRBV5-1 with TRBJ2-1; D is ambiguous. The CDR3 spans 12 residues. Germline V lookup: CDR1 SGHRS, CDR2 YFSETQ. Trimming stripped 2 bases from V and 12 bases from J, with 12 bases between. The CDR3 region is CASSFVGLGQFF. Here the CDR3 DNA reads TGCGCCAGCAGCTTTGTGGGTCTGGGGCAGTTCTTC.

This clonotype has ten or more counts. The rearrangement links TRBV10-3 to TRBJ2-3, with a weak D call TRBD1 (7 bases). V gave up 3 bases and J gave up 3 bases, with 16 bases separating them. CDR1 ENHRY and CDR2 SYGVKD come from the germline V gene. The CDR3 runs 16 residues. CDR3: CAISDPDREVTDTQYF. The CDR3 DNA is TGTGCCATCAGTGACCCCGACAGGGAGGTAACAGATACGCAGTATTTT.

The rearrangement links TRBV6-6 to TRBJ1-5; 9 bases agree with TRBD1. The length of the CDR3 is 15 residues. The germline CDR1 and CDR2 sequences are MNHNY and SVGAGI (reference sequence). The V gene end was trimmed by 0 bases and the J gene end by 5 bases; junction bases not matched to a gene: 2. The chain's CDR3 is CASSYSQGAHQPQHF. The CDR3 coding sequence is TGTGCCAGCAGTTACTCACAGGGGGCCCATCAGCCCCAGCATTTT.